This note documents a single T cell receptor (beta chain) sequence. The sample belongs to a study of T cell changes during pregnancy in multiple sclerosis. The CDR3 loop spans 14 amino acids. Germline lookup yields CDR1 SGHTA and CDR2 FQGTGA. Trimming left V 5 bases short and J 3 bases short, with 11 bases between. The assay was immunoSEQ multiplex PCR, and TCRdb's table has in-frame clones only and misses some. The sample lists around 68,000 clones, 91% occurring once. The rearrangement uses TRBV7-3 and TRBJ1-5, with D uncertain. This receptor was obtained from a female donor in good health, enrolled as a control in a pregnancy study. The starting material was peripheral blood, obtained after pregnancy. CDR3: CASSRERANQPQHF. The CDR3 DNA reads as TGTGCCAGCAGCCGGGAGAGGGCCAATCAGCCCCAGCATTTT.